This TCR beta chain emerged from a study of blood T cell repertoires in COVID-19. About the study: COVID-19 samples, acute and convalescent, were from the United States, Italy and Spain.

The CDR3 is 15 residues long. The germline V and J ends were trimmed by 0 bases and 6 bases, with 9 bases remaining between them. Germline V CDR1 and CDR2: WNHNN, SYGVQD (reference sequence). Here immunoSEQ multiplex PCR was the method, and the copy in TCRdb shows in-frame clones only, minus some. The repertoire holds 150,000 to 200,000 clones, with under 95% as singletons. The TCR sequence derives from a man aged 55 to 70 with active or convalescent COVID-19. This chain uses TRBV10-1 with TRBJ1-6, with D perhaps matching TRBD1 (6 bases). The sequenced sample consisted of peripheral blood. This CDR3 reads CASSESWGPNSPLHF. For the CDR3, the DNA is TGCGCCAGCAGTGAGTCCTGGGGGCCTAATTCACCCCTCCACTTT.